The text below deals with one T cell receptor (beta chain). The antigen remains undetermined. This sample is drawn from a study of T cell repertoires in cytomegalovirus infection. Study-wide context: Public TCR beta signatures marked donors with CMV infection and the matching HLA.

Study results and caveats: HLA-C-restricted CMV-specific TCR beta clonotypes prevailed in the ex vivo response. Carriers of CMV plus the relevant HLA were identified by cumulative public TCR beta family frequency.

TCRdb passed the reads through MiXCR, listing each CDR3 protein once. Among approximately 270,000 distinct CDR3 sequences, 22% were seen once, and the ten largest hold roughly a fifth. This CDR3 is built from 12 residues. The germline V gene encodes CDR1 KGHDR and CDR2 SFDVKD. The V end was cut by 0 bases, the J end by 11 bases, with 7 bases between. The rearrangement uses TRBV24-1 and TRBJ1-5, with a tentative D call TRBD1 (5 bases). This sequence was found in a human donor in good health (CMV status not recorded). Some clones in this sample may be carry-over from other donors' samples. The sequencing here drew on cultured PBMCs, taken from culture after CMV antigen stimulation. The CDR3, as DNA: TGTGCCACCAGTGATTTGTTGGGGGCCCAGCATTTT. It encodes CATSDLLGAQHF.